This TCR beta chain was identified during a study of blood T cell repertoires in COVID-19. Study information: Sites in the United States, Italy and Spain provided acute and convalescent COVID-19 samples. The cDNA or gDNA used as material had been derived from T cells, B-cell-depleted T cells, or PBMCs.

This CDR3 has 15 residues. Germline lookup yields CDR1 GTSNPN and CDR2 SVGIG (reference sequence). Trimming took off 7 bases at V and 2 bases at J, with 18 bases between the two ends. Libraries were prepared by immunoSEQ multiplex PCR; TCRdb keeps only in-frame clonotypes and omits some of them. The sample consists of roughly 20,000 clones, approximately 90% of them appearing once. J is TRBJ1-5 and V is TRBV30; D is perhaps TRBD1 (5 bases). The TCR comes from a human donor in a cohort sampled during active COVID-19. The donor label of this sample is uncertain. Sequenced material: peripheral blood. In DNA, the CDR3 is TGTGCCTCGACCGGGGGAGGATTTGGCAATCAGCCCCAGCATTTT. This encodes CASTGGGFGNQPQHF.